Below, 4 T cell receptor beta chains from the same sample are listed, as sequenced in a study of monozygotic twins with inflammatory bowel disease. TCRdb reanalyzed the 5' RACE reads and collapses them to one entry per CDR3 protein, without DNA. The specimen's table records fewer than 550,000 distinct CDR3 sequences. Sequenced input: blood. The receptors come from a human donor with ulcerative colitis or Crohn's disease, or a healthy co-twin of an affected twin (not recorded which).

The rearrangement uses TRBV7-6 and TRBJ2-3; with no DNA, the TCRdb D assignment of TRBD2 cannot be verified. Germline loops: CDR1 SGHVS, CDR2 FNYEAQ. This CDR3 has 17 residues. CDR3 region: CASSRTGTSRTTDTQYF.

The V and J genes are TRBV12-2 and TRBJ1-4. TRBV12-2 is termed a pseudogene. This CDR3 has 15 residues. CDR3 sequence: CASRLMQVSNEKLFF.

V gene TRBV20-1 combines with J gene TRBJ1-5. The CDR3 is made up of 15 amino acids. Germline assignment: CDR1 DFQATT and CDR2 SNEGSKA (reference sequence). The CDR3 is CSARDSGNTVRPQHF.

The chain has TRBV7-9 and TRBJ2-7; TCRdb's D gene call, TRBD1, goes unchecked for lack of DNA. Germline V gene sequence: CDR1 SEHNR, CDR2 FQNEAQ (reference sequence). The CDR3 is 12 residues long. CDR3 sequence: CASLPPTNEQYF.